What follows describes a single T cell receptor beta chain. Its matching antigen is unknown. This sample is drawn from a study of memory CD4+ T cells and cytomegalovirus serostatus. Background on the study: Donors were healthy Belgian adults, 10 or so CMV seropositive and around 23 seronegative.

Broader study findings: About 40% of the roughly 160 known CMV-associated TCRbeta sequences appeared in CD4+ memory. Median bootstrapped AUC for CMV status was about 0.95 originally, approximately 0.91 US-trained.

The sort gate was single viable CD3+CD4+CD8-CD45RO+ cells for memory CD4+ T cells. Trimming took 2 bases from V and 12 from J; bases not matched to a gene: 11. This CDR3 contains 14 residues. Per the germline V gene, CDR1 is MNHEY and CDR2 is SVGAGI. The table came from immunoSEQ multiplex PCR; TCRdb's copy has only in-frame clones and leaves some out. The sample shows more than 55,000 clones, more than 75% of them seen only once. The specimen was memory CD4+ T cells from blood. The clonotype comes from an adult in good health and CMV-seronegative. The chain couples TRBV6-5 to TRBJ2-7; TRBD1 aligns across 9 bases. Written as DNA, the CDR3 is TGTGCCAGCAGTTACCAACCGGGACAGGGCGCACTGTACTTC. It codes for CASSYQPGQGALYF.